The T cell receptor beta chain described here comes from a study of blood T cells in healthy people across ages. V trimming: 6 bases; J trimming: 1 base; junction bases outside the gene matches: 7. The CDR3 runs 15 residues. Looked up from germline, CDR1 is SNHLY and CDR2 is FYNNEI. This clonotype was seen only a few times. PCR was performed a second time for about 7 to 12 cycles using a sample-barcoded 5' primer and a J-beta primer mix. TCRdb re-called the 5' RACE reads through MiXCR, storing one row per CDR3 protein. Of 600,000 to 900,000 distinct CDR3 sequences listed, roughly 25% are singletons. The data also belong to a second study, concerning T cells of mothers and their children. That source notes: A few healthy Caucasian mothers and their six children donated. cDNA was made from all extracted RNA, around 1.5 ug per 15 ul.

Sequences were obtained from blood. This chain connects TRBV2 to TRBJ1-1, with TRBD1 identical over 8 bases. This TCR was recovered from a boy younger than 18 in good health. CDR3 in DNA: TGTGCCAGCAGGGGGACAGGAGGCCGGAACACTGAAGCTTTCTTT. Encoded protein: CASRGTGGRNTEAFF.